The present T cell receptor (beta chain) was sequenced within a study of a mutant IDH1 vaccine in newly diagnosed glioma. On the study more broadly: Week 47 marked visit V13, whereas week 35 marked visit V12.

TCRdb's copy holds only in-frame clones and misses some; the assay was immunoSEQ multiplex PCR. The sample shows 55,000 to 65,000 clones, around 75% of them seen only once. On this clone itself: Its antigen is as yet unknown.

The CDR3 is 14 residues long. V was shortened by 4 bases and J by 6 bases, with 13 bases between the two germline ends. Germline values: CDR1 SGHTS, CDR2 YDEGEE. Time point in this sample: week 47, end of study. Topical imiquimod was applied with each vaccine dose, which held 300 ug of mutant IDH1 20-mer peptide. The vaccination schedule gave patients eight doses in weeks 1, 3, 5, 7, 11, 15, 19 and 23. The source is a man aged 45 to 65 with glioma. Sequenced material: PBMCs, taken from a glioma patient whose treatment included an IDH1 peptide vaccine. The V and J genes are TRBV5-8 and TRBJ1-4, with D perhaps matching TRBD1 (5 bases). CDR3 in DNA: TGTGCCAGCAGCCTAGGCAGGGCAGATGAAAAACTGTTTTTT. Protein product: CASSLGRADEKLFF.